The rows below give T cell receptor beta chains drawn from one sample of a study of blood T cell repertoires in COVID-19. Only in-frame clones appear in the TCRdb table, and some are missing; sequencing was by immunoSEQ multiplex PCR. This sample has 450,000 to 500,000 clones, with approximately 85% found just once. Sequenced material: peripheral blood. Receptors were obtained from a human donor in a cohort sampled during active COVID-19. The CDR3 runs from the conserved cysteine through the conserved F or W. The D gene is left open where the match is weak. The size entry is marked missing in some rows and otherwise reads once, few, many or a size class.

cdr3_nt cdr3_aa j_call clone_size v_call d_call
TGTGCCAGCAGCGTAGCCTCCAGGGGGCCTGGGGCCAACGTCCTGACTTTC CASSVASRGPGANVLTF TRBJ2-6 NA TRBV9 TRBD1
TGTGCCACCAGTGACCCAGGGGGCGGGAACCAAGAGACCCAGTACTTC CATSDPGGGNQETQYF TRBJ2-5 NA TRBV24-1 TRBD1
TGTGCCAGCAGTTTATGGTCAGGGAGGTCTGGTGGCTACACCTTC CASSLWSGRSGGYTF TRBJ1-2 NA TRBV28 NA
TGTGCCAGCAGTATTCCACAGGGTCCAAGGGCTTTCTTT CASSIPQGPRAFF TRBJ1-1 NA TRBV28 NA
TGTGCCAGCAGTCTCCTTTGGCAGGGTCTTAACACTGAAGCTTTCTTT CASSLLWQGLNTEAFF TRBJ1-1 once TRBV27 NA
TGCGCCAGCAGCCATGTGCTAGCGGGTTACACCTACGAGCAGTACTTC CASSHVLAGYTYEQYF TRBJ2-7 NA TRBV4-3 TRBD2
TGCGCCAGCACCTATAGCGTCCTTAGCACAGATACGCAGTATTTT CASTYSVLSTDTQYF TRBJ2-3 NA TRBV5-1 NA
TGTGCCAGCAGCACACGGACAGGGGGCGTCGAGCAGTACTTC CASSTRTGGVEQYF TRBJ2-7 NA TRBV7-2 TRBD1
TGTGCCAGCAGTTCTAGAAACACCATATATTTT CASSSRNTIYF TRBJ1-3 NA TRBV12-3/TRBV12-4 NA
TGTGCCAGCAGCTTAGGGCGGAGGGCGAGCTCCTACAATGAGCAGTTCTTC CASSLGRRASSYNEQFF TRBJ2-1 NA TRBV7-2 NA
TGTGCCAGCAGTTTACGCTCGACCGGGGGCGGGAGGACTGAAGCTTTCTTT CASSLRSTGGGRTEAFF TRBJ1-1 NA TRBV27 NA
TGTGCCAGCGGGGCGGCTAGCGGTTCCTACGAGCAGTACTTC CASGAASGSYEQYF TRBJ2-7 once TRBV6-6 TRBD2
TGTGCCTGGAGTGAACTATTAGAGGGATCATCTGGCTACACCTTC CAWSELLEGSSGYTF TRBJ1-2 NA TRBV30 NA
TGTGCCAGCAGCCAGTACCTAGTTCAATCAAATGAGCAGTTCTTC CASSQYLVQSNEQFF TRBJ2-1 NA TRBV14 NA
TGTGCCAGCAGCCAGCCCGGGACTAGCGGGAGCGGTTGGGAGACCCAGTACTTC CASSQPGTSGSGWETQYF TRBJ2-5 few TRBV3-1/TRBV3-2 TRBD2
TGTGCCATCAGTGAGGGACTTACCCGCTCCTACGAGCAGTACTTC CAISEGLTRSYEQYF TRBJ2-7 NA TRBV10-3 NA
TGTGCCAGTAGTCGCGGACTAGCGGGAGCCACCGGGGAGCTGTTTTTT CASSRGLAGATGELFF TRBJ2-2 many TRBV19 TRBD2
TGTGCCAGCAGTACGGGGACAGCTAACCTGTACTATGGCTACACCTTC CASSTGTANLYYGYTF TRBJ1-2 few TRBV27 TRBD1
TGTGCCACCCCTAAGCCCCAGCGCCCGGAGAAGGGGACAGGGATGACACCCCTCCACTTT CATPKPQRPEKGTGMTPLHF TRBJ1-6 NA TRBV5-8 TRBD1
TGCGCCAGCAGGAGTCCGAGCGGGAGGGCCCTGGACACCGGGGAGCTGTTTTTT CASRSPSGRALDTGELFF TRBJ2-2 NA TRBV5-1 TRBD2
TGTGCCAGCAGCCCTAGGCTCATCTCCTACGAGCAGTACTTC CASSPRLISYEQYF TRBJ2-7 NA TRBV7-3 NA
TGTGCCAGTAGCCCAGCGGTTGGACAGCCAAACTCTTATAGCAATCAGCCCCAGCATTTT CASSPAVGQPNSYSNQPQHF TRBJ1-5 NA TRBV19 NA
TGTGCCAGCAGCCCCCTGCGGGACCCCGACACCGGGGAGCTGTTTTTT CASSPLRDPDTGELFF TRBJ2-2 NA TRBV4-2 NA
TGCGCCAGCAGCTTGGTCAACACAGGGCCCGGGGAGCTGTTTTTT CASSLVNTGPGELFF TRBJ2-2 NA TRBV5-1 NA
TGTGCCAGCAGCTTCCGCGGGACAGGGTTTCCGCAAGAGACCCAGTACTTC CASSFRGTGFPQETQYF TRBJ2-5 NA TRBV5-8 TRBD1
TGTGCCAGCAGCCCCGGGACAGGAATGTATAATTCACCCCTCCACTTT CASSPGTGMYNSPLHF TRBJ1-6 once TRBV7-2 TRBD1
TGTGCCAGCAGCTTAGGTCAACAGCGGATCGGAAACACCATATATTTT CASSLGQQRIGNTIYF TRBJ1-3 NA TRBV7-9 NA
TGTGCCAGCAGCGTAAACCAGTTCGGGAACATTCAGTACTTC CASSVNQFGNIQYF TRBJ2-4 NA TRBV9 NA
TGTGCCTGGGGGGAGTCGTACGAGCAGTACTTC CAWGESYEQYF TRBJ2-7 NA TRBV30 NA
TGTGCCAGCAGCCCGTCGACTAGCGGGTACCCCTACGAGCAGTACTTC CASSPSTSGYPYEQYF TRBJ2-7 NA TRBV5-4 TRBD2
TGTGCCAGCAGTTTTTTGGCCCAGCAGTTCTTC CASSFLAQQFF TRBJ2-1 NA TRBV27 NA
TGTGCCAGCAGCTTGCCGGGAGGGTCCTACAATGAGCAGTTCTTC CASSLPGGSYNEQFF TRBJ2-1 NA TRBV5-4 TRBD2
TGTGCCAGCAGCTTAGAGTCGGCAGGGGTCGTCGACGAGCAGTACTTC CASSLESAGVVDEQYF TRBJ2-7 NA TRBV11-2 NA
TGTGCCAGCAGTTACTCGGTAGCGGGAAGCACAGATACGCAGTATTTT CASSYSVAGSTDTQYF TRBJ2-3 NA TRBV6-2/TRBV6-3 TRBD2
TGCAGCGTGGGGACAGGGGATGGCTACACCTTC CSVGTGDGYTF TRBJ1-2 NA TRBV29-1 TRBD1
TGTGCCAGCAGGGACGGAGACTACACAGATACGCAGTATTTT CASRDGDYTDTQYF TRBJ2-3 NA TRBV28 NA
TGTGCCAGCAGCTTAGTGGGGCAGGGGACTGAAGCTTTCTTT CASSLVGQGTEAFF TRBJ1-1 few TRBV7-8 NA
TGTGCCAGCAGCCAAGACAGGGCATCCTCTGGAAACACCATATATTTT CASSQDRASSGNTIYF TRBJ1-3 NA TRBV14 NA
TGTGCCAGCAGTAAGGCGGGAGTTGTCAATGAGCAGTTCTTC CASSKAGVVNEQFF TRBJ2-1 NA TRBV6-2/TRBV6-3 TRBD2
TGTGCCAGCAGTCAGATACGGGGCGGGAGTCCCGATGAGCAGTTCTTC CASSQIRGGSPDEQFF TRBJ2-1 NA TRBV28 TRBD2
TGTGCCTGGAGCGCTGGGACAGCAACTAATGAAAAACTGTTTTTT CAWSAGTATNEKLFF TRBJ1-4 NA TRBV30 TRBD1
TGTGCCAGTAGTACCCGACGGGACAGGGGGACCTATGGCTACACCTTC CASSTRRDRGTYGYTF TRBJ1-2 NA TRBV19 TRBD1
TGTGCCTGGAGTACCGGGGGGACTTCGAGCTCCTACAATGAGCAGTTCTTC CAWSTGGTSSSYNEQFF TRBJ2-1 NA TRBV30 TRBD2
TGTGCCTGGAGTGTCTTAGGAGGGGTCTTCGGCGAGCAGTACTTC CAWSVLGGVFGEQYF TRBJ2-7 NA TRBV30 NA
TGTGCCATCAGTGCCGGACAGGGGACGGCAGATACGCAGTATTTT CAISAGQGTADTQYF TRBJ2-3 NA TRBV10-3 TRBD1
TGTGCCAGCAGCCAAGATGTCGCGGGGAATCAGCCCCAGCATTTT CASSQDVAGNQPQHF TRBJ1-5 NA TRBV4-2 NA
TGTGCCAGTAGTCTTGGGCAGGGAGGAAACACCATATATTTT CASSLGQGGNTIYF TRBJ1-3 NA TRBV19 NA
TGTGCCAGCCCGAGGACGGGGATGAACACTGAAGCTTTCTTT CASPRTGMNTEAFF TRBJ1-1 NA TRBV18 NA
TGTGCCAGCTACGCACAGGAGCTCACCGGGGAGCTGTTTTTT CASYAQELTGELFF TRBJ2-2 few TRBV6-5 NA
TGTGCCAGCAGCCTAGCCGGGACACCTTCCTTTAACTATGGCTACACCTTC CASSLAGTPSFNYGYTF TRBJ1-2 NA TRBV5-4 NA
TGTGCCAGCAGTTTTGGCGGGACAGGGGGCAATCAGCCCCAGCATTTT CASSFGGTGGNQPQHF TRBJ1-5 few TRBV28 TRBD1
TGCAGCGTCCGAACTCAACCGGGGGAAAAACTGTTTTTT CSVRTQPGEKLFF TRBJ1-4 NA TRBV29-1 NA
TGTGCCAGCAGCTTGTTCCCCCAGATTACCGGGGAGCTGTTTTTT CASSLFPQITGELFF TRBJ2-2 NA TRBV5-6 NA
TGTGCCAGTAGTTTCCCGGGGAGGGACAGGTATCAGCCCCAGCATTTT CASSFPGRDRYQPQHF TRBJ1-5 NA TRBV19 TRBD1
TGTGCTAGTGGTTTGTCAGGGCCCCCCCTTGAAGCTTTCTTT CASGLSGPPLEAFF TRBJ1-1 NA TRBV12-5 NA